These 9 T cell receptor beta chains came from one sample sequenced in a study of blood T cell repertoires in COVID-19. The table came from immunoSEQ multiplex PCR; TCRdb's copy has only in-frame clones and leaves some out. The sample carries 200,000 to 250,000 clones, almost 85% recorded once. Sequenced: peripheral blood. The receptors originated from a woman aged 65 to 85 with COVID-19, enrolled during active disease.

The rearrangement links TRBV7-3 to TRBJ2-3; a weak D match, TRBD1 (5 bases). This CDR3 is built from 14 residues. Germline lookup yields CDR1 SGHTA and CDR2 FQGTGA. Trimming removed 5 bases at V and 5 bases at J, with 14 bases between. The CDR3 reads CASSTQGRGDTQYF. The CDR3 region has the DNA TGTGCCAGCAGCACCCAGGGCCGTGGAGATACGCAGTATTTT.

This rearrangement joins TRBV6-5 to TRBJ2-2; unclear D gene. CDR3 length equals 13 residues. CDR1 is MNHEY, CDR2 SVGAGI, per germline. V shed 0 bases and J shed 5 bases, with 4 bases lying between them. DNA of the CDR3: TGTGCCAGCAGTTACTCCGGGACCGGGGAGCTGTTTTTT. Residues: CASSYSGTGELFF.

The gene calls are TRBV27 and TRBJ2-2; 11 positions match TRBD2. Losses at the gene ends were 10 bases for V and 0 bases for J; bases not matched to a gene: 10. The CDR3 contains 17 residues. Per the germline V gene, CDR1 is MNHEY and CDR2 is SMNVEV (reference sequence). CDR3 region: CATGTSGKYANTGELFF. The CDR3 nucleotides read TGTGCCACCGGGACTAGCGGTAAATACGCGAACACCGGGGAGCTGTTTTTT.

The rearrangement uses TRBV5-4 and TRBJ2-7; 11 nucleotides align to TRBD2. This CDR3 has 16 residues. V was clipped by 4 bases and J by 3 bases; unmatched bases: 9. Germline V gene data show CDR1 as SGHNT and CDR2 as YYREEE (reference sequence). The CDR3 reads CASSAAGTSGIYEQYF. CDR3 bases: TGTGCCAGCAGCGCCGCCGGGACTAGCGGTATCTACGAGCAGTACTTC.

The J gene is TRBJ2-1, the V gene TRBV7-2; 8 nucleotides agree with TRBD2. The CDR3 consists of 16 residues. J was trimmed by 6 bases and V by 1 base; bases with no gene match: 8. The germline CDR1 and CDR2 sequences are SGHTA and FQGNSA. The CDR3 region is CASSLGGRGALNEQFF. The CDR3 DNA follows: TGTGCCAGCAGCTTAGGCGGGCGGGGGGCCCTCAATGAGCAGTTCTTC. The full variable domain, with the rest looked up from reference TRBV7-2 and TRBJ2-1, is GAGVSQSPSNKVTEKGKDVELRCDPISGHTALYWYRQSLGQGLEFLIYFQGNSAPDKSGLPSDRFSAERTGGSVSTLTIQRTQQEDSAVYLCASSLGGRGALNEQFFGPGTRLTVL.

This chain links TRBV7-8 with TRBJ1-3, with TRBD1 identical over 7 bases. Germline V gene sequence: CDR1 SGHVS, CDR2 FQNEAQ. This CDR3 contains 16 residues. The junction had 6 bases not matched to a gene; V was cut back by 4 bases and J by 0 bases. Here the CDR3 reads CASSSWDSFSGNTIYF. The CDR3, as DNA: TGTGCCAGCAGCTCGTGGGACAGCTTCTCTGGAAACACCATATATTTT.

V is TRBV10-1 and J is TRBJ2-7; 11 bases align to TRBD1. The CDR3 length is 16 residues. Germline V gives CDR1 WNHNN, CDR2 SYGVQD (reference sequence). The V and J ends lost 5 bases and 5 bases, in that order; junction bases with no gene match: 11. CDR3 sequence (DNA): TGCGCCAGCAGTAAAGCCCAGGACAGGGGGCTACACGAGCAGTACTTC. Its protein is CASSKAQDRGLHEQYF.

In DNA, the CDR3 is TGTGCCAGCAGCACGGAGACTAGGGGTACGCAGTATTTT. Its protein product is CASSTETRGTQYF. This chain joins TRBV27 and TRBJ2-3; the D gene is possibly TRBD2 (6 bases). Germline V gene sequence: CDR1 MNHEY, CDR2 SMNVEV (reference sequence). The CDR3 sequence is 13 residues long. V gave up 6 bases and J gave up 8 bases, with 15 bases separating them.

This chain uses TRBV19 with TRBJ2-6, with D perhaps matching TRBD2 (5 bases). Trimming stripped 4 bases from V and 5 bases from J, with 18 bases between. From germline, CDR1 is LNHDA and CDR2 SQIVND (reference sequence). The CDR3 length is 17 residues. The CDR3 loop reads CASSTFPGIIRANVLTF. CDR3 nucleotide sequence: TGTGCCAGTAGTACGTTTCCCGGGATTATAAGGGCCAACGTCCTGACTTTC.